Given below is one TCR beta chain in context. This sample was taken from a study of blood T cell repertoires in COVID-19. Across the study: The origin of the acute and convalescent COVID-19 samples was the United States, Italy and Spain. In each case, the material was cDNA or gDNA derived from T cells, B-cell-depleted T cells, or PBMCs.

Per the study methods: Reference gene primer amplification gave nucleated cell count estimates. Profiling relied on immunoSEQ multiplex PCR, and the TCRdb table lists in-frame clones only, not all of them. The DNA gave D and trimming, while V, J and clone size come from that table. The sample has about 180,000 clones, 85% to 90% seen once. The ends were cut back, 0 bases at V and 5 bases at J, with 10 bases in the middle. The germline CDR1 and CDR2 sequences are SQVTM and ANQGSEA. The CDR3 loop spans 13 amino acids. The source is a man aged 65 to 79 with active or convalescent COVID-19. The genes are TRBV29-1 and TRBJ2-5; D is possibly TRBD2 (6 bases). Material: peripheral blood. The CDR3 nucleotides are TGCAGCGTTGAAGATACCCGGGGGGAGACCCAGTACTTC. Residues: CSVEDTRGETQYF. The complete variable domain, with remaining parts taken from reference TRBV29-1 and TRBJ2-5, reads SAVISQKPSRDICQRGTSLTIQCQVDSQVTMMFWYRQQPGQSLTLIATANQGSEATYESGFVIDKFPISRPNLTFSTLTVSNMSPEDSSIYLCSVEDTRGETQYFGPGTRLLVL.